This TCR beta chain was captured by sequencing in a study of blood T cells in healthy people across ages. Primed by a sample-barcoded 5' primer and a J-beta primer mix, a second PCR proceeded for about 7 to 12 cycles. The yield of each sample was at least 2.5 million CDR3-containing paired-end reads. From the 5' RACE reads, TCRdb called clonotypes with MiXCR, one entry per CDR3 protein. The table has over 700,000 distinct CDR3 sequences, roughly 50% seen once. Whole-study results and caveats: Long-lived donors carried more naive CD4+ cells and greater diversity than aged donors. It was not possible, with unsorted PBMCs, to conclusively compare naive and antigen-experienced cells. In the absence of known donor CMV status, changes in expanded clonotypes were possibly confounded.

V was clipped by 4 bases and J by 7 bases; unmatched bases: 11. This CDR3 comprises 16 residues. Germline values: CDR1 SGDLS, CDR2 YYNGEE. Concerning this clonotype: The antigen remains unidentified.

Sample: blood. This TCR was recovered from a man at least 80 years old in good health. The genes are TRBV9 and TRBJ2-7, with 13 bases lining up with TRBD2. Here the CDR3 DNA reads TGTGCCAGCAGCCCACCGGGACTAGCGGGATACAATGAGCAGTACTTC. Its protein is CASSPPGLAGYNEQYF.